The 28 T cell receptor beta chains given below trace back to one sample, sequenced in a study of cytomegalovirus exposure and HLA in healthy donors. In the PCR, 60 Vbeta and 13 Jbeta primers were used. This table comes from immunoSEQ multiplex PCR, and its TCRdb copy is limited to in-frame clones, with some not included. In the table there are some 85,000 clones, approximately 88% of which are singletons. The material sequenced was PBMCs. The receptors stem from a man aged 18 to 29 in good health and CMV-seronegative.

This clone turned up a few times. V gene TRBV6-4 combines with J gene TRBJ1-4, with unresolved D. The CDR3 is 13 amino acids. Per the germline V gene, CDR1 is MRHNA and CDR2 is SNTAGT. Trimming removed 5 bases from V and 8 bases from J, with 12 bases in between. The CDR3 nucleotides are TGTGCCAGCAGTAGCACAAGCGGAGAAAAACTGTTTTTT. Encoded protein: CASSSTSGEKLFF.

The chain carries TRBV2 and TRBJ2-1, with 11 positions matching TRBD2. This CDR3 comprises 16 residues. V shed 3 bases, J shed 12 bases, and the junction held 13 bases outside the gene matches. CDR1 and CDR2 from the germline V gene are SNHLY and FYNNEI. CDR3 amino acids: CASSESRLAGSVGQFF. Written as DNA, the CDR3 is TGTGCCAGCAGTGAGTCGCGACTAGCGGGATCGGTAGGGCAGTTCTTC.

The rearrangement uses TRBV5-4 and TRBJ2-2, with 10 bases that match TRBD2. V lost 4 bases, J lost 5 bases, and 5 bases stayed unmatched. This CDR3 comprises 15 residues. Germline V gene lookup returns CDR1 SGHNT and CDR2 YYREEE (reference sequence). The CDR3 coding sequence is TGTGCCAGCAGCCCTCTAGCGGGAGAGACCGGGGAGCTGTTTTTT. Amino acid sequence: CASSPLAGETGELFF.

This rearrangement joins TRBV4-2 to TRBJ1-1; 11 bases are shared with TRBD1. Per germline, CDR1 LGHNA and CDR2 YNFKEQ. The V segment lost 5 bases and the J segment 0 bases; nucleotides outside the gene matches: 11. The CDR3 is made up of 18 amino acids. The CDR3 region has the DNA TGTGCCAGCAGCGCTCGCGGGACAGGGGGTGGCATGAACACTGAAGCTTTCTTT. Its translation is CASSARGTGGGMNTEAFF.

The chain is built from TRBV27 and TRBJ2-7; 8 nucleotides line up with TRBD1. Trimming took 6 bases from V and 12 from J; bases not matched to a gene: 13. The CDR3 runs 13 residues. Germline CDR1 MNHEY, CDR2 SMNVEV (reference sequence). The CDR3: CASRYSDRGVLYF. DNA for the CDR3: TGTGCCAGCAGATACTCAGACAGGGGCGTTCTGTACTTC.

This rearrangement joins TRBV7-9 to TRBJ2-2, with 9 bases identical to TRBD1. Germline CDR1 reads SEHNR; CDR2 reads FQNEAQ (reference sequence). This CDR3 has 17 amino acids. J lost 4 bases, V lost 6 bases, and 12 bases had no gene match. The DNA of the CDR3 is TGTGCCAGCAGTTCCCCAACAGGGGGCAGTGTCACCGGGGAGCTGTTTTTT. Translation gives CASSSPTGGSVTGELFF.

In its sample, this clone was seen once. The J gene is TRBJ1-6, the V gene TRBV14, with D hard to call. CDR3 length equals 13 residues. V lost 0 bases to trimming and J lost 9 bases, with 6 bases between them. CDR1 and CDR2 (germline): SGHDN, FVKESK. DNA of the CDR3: TGTGCCAGCAGCCAAGACATTGTTTCACCCCTCCACTTT. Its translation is CASSQDIVSPLHF.

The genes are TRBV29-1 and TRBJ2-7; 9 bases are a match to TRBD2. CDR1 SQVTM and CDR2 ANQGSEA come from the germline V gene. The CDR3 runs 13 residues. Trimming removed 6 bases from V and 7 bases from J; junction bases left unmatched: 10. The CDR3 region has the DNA TGCAGCGTCCTAGCGGGAAGGACCTTTGAGCAGTACTTC. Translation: CSVLAGRTFEQYF.

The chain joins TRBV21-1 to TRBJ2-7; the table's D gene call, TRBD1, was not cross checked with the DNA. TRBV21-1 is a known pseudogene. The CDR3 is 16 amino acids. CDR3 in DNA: TGTGCCAGCAGCGCACCAAAGGGACAGGGGCCCTACGAGCAGTACTTC. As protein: CASSAPKGQGPYEQYF.

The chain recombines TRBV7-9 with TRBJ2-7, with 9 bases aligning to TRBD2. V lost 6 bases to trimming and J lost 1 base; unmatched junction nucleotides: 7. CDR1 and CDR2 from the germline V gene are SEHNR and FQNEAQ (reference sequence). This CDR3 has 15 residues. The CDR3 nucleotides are TGTGCCAGCAGTTCCATTCTAGCGGGATCCTACGAGCAGTACTTC. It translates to CASSSILAGSYEQYF. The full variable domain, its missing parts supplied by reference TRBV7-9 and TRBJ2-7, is DTGVSQNPRHKITKRGQNVTFRCDPISEHNRLYWYRQTLGQGPEFLTYFQNEAQLEKSRLLSDRFSAERPKGSFSTLEIQRTEQGDSAMYLCASSSILAGSYEQYFGPGTRLTVT.

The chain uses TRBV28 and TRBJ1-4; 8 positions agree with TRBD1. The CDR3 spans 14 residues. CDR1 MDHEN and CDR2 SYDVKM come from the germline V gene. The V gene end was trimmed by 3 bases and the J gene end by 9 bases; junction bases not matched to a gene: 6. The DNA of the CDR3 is TGTGCCAGCAGTTTCGGGGCAGGGGGCCAAAAACTGTTTTTT. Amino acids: CASSFGAGGQKLFF.

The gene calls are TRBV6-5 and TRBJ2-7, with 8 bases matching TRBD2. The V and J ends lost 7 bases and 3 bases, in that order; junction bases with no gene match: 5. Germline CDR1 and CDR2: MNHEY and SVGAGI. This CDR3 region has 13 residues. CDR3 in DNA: TGTGCCAGCACTCCGGGACTAGGCTACGAGCAGTACTTC. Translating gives CASTPGLGYEQYF.

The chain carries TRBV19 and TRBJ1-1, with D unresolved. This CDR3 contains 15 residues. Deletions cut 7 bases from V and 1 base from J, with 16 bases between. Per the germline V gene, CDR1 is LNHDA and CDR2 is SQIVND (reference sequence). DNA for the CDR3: TGTGCCAGTACACATTGGGCAGGCGAGAACACTGAAGCTTTCTTT. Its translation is CASTHWAGENTEAFF.

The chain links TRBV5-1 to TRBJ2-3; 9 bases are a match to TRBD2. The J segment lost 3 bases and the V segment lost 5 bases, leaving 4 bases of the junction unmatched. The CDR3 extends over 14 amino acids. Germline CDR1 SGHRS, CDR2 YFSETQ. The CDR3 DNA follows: TGCGCCAGCAGATTAGCGGGAGTAACAGATACGCAGTATTTT. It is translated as CASRLAGVTDTQYF.

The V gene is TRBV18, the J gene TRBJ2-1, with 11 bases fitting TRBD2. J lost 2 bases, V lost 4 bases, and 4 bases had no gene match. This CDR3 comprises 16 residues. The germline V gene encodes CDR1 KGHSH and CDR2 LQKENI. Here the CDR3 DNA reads TGTGCCAGCTCACAGCTGGGACTAGCGGCCTACAATGAGCAGTTCTTC. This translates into CASSQLGLAAYNEQFF.

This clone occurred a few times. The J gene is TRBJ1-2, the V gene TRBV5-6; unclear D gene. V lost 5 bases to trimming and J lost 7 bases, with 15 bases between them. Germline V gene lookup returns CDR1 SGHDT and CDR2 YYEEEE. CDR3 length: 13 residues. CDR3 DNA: TGTGCCAGCAGTACCCCACCCCTTAGTGGCTACACCTTC. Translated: CASSTPPLSGYTF.

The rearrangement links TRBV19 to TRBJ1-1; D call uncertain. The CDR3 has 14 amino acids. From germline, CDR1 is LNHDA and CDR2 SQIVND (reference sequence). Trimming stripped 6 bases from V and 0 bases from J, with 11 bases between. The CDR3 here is CASRTSGVNTEAFF. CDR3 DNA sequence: TGTGCCAGTAGAACCTCCGGAGTGAACACTGAAGCTTTCTTT.

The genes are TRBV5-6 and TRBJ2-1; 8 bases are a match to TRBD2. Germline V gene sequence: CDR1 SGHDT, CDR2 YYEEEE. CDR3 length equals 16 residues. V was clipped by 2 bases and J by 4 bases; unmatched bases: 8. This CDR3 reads CASSLVRTSIYNEQFF. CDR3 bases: TGTGCCAGCAGCTTAGTTAGGACTAGCATATACAATGAGCAGTTCTTC.

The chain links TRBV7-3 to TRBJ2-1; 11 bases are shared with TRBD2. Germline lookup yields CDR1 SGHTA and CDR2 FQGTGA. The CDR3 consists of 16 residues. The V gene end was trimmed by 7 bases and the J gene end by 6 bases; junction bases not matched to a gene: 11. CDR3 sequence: CASTGDIAGGRNEQFF. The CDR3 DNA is TGTGCCAGCACCGGGGACATAGCGGGAGGGCGCAATGAGCAGTTCTTC. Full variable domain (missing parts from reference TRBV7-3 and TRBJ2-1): GAGVSQTPSNKVTEKGKYVELRCDPISGHTALYWYRQSLGQGPEFLIYFQGTGAADDSGLPNDRFFAVRPEGSVSTLKIQRTERGDSAVYLCASTGDIAGGRNEQFFGPGTRLTVL.

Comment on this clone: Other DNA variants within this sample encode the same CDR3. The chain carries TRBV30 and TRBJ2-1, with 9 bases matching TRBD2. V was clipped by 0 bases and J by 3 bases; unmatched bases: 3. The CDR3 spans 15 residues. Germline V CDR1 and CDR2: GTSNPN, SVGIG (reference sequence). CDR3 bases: TGTGCCTGGAGTGTAGGTAGCGGGAGCTACAATGAGCAGTTCTTC. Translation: CAWSVGSGSYNEQFF.

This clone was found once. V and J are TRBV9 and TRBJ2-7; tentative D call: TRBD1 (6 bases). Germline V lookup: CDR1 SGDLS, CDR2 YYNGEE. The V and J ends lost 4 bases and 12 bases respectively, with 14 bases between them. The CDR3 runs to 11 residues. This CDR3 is CASSPHRVRYF. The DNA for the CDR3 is TGTGCCAGCAGCCCGCACAGGGTTCGGTACTTC. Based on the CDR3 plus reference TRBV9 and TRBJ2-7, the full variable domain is DSGVTQTPKHLITATGQRVTLRCSPRSGDLSVYWYQQSLDQGLQFLIQYYNGEERAKGNILERFSAQQFPDLHSELNLSSLELGDSALYFCASSPHRVRYFGPGTRLTVT.

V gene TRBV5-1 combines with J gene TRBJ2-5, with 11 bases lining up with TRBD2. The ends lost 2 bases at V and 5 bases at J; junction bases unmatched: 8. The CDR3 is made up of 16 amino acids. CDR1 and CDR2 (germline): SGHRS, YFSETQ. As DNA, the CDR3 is TGCGCCAGCAGCTTTTTAACTAGCGGGAGTCGTGAGACCCAGTACTTC. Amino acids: CASSFLTSGSRETQYF.

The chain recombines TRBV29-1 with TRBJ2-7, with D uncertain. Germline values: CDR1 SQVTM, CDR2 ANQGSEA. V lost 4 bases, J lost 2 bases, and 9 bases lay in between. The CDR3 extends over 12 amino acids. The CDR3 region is CSVGGSTYEQYF. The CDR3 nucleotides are TGCAGCGTTGGTGGCAGTACCTACGAGCAGTACTTC.

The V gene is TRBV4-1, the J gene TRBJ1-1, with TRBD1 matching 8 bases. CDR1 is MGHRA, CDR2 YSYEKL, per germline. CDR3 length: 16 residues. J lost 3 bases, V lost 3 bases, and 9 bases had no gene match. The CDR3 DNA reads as TGCGCCAGCAGCCACAAACAGGGGGGAATGGACACTGAAGCTTTCTTT. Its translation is CASSHKQGGMDTEAFF.

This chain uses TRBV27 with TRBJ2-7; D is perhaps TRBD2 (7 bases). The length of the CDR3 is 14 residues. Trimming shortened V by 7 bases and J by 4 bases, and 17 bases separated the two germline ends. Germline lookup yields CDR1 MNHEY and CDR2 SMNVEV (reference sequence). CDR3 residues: CASKERGGLYEQYF. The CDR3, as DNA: TGTGCCAGCAAGGAAAGGGGGGGGCTGTACGAGCAGTACTTC.

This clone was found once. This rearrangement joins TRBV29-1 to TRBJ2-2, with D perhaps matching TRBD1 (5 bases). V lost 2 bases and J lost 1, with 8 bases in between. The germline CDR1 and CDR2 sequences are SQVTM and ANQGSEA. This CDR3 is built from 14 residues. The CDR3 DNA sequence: TGCAGCGTTGAAAGGGGTCTGAACACCGGGGAGCTGTTTTTT. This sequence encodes CSVERGLNTGELFF.

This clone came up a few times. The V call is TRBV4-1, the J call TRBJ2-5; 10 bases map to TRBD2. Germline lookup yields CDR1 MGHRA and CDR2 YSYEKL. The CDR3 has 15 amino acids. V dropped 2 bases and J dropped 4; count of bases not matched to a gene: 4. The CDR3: CASSQNRLAGETQYF. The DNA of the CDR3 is TGCGCCAGCAGCCAAAACCGACTAGCGGGAGAGACCCAGTACTTC.

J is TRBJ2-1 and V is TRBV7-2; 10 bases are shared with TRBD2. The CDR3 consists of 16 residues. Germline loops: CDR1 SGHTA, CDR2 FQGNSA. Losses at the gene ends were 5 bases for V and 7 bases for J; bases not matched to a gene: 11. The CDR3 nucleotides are TGTGCCAGCAGCCATATTCTAGCGGGAGTACGAAATGAGCAGTTCTTC. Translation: CASSHILAGVRNEQFF. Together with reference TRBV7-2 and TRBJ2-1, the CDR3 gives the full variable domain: GAGVSQSPSNKVTEKGKDVELRCDPISGHTALYWYRQSLGQGLEFLIYFQGNSAPDKSGLPSDRFSAERTGGSVSTLTIQRTQQEDSAVYLCASSHILAGVRNEQFFGPGTRLTVL.